This entry is about one TCR beta chain. This entry comes from a study of control samples from healthy donors and cancer patients. Trimming cost V 0 bases and J 5 bases, with 7 bases left between them. The CDR3 contains 12 residues. CDR1 is GTSNPN, CDR2 SVGIG, per germline (reference sequence). This table comes from immunoSEQ multiplex PCR, and its TCRdb copy is limited to in-frame clones, with some not included. Of some 120,000 clones listed, 75% to 90% are singletons. This chain links TRBV30 with TRBJ2-5, with unresolved D. This receptor was obtained from a woman aged 50 to 65 with colorectal cancer. The sample consisted of PBMCs. In DNA form, the CDR3 reads TGTGCCTGGAGTGTATCCTTGGAGACCCAGTACTTC. It specifies CAWSVSLETQYF.